These 21 T cell receptor beta chains came from one sample sequenced in a study of identical twins. TCRdb redid the calling of the 5' RACE reads with MiXCR, one entry per CDR3 protein. Of roughly 690,000 distinct CDR3 sequences listed, approximately 22% are singletons. A further study also used this sample, focusing on T cells expressing NK-cell markers.

The material sequenced was PBMCs. All receptors come from a woman aged 18-29 years in good health.

This clonotype was found a few times. This sequence joins TRBV10-3 and TRBJ2-7; no reliable D call. Trimming removed 0 bases at V and 8 bases at J, with 8 bases between. This CDR3 region has 12 residues. Germline V gives CDR1 ENHRY, CDR2 SYGVKD. CDR3 residues: CAISESNKKQYF. DNA of the CDR3: TGTGCCATCAGTGAGTCGAATAAAAAGCAGTACTTC.

In its sample, this clonotype was seen many times. The chain joins TRBV12-3 or TRBV12-4 to TRBJ2-3, with D unclear. V lost 6 bases and J 4 bases, leaving 17 bases between the germline ends. This CDR3 is built from 15 residues. The CDR3, as DNA: TGTGCCAGCAGACCAGAAAACAGCATATCAGATACGCAGTATTTT. As protein: CASRPENSISDTQYF.

The CDR3 spells CASSLAASGAYNEQFF. The DNA for the CDR3 is TGTGCCAGCAGCTTAGCCGCCTCAGGGGCCTACAATGAGCAGTTCTTC. The genes are TRBV7-2 and TRBJ2-1; possibly TRBD1 for D (6 bases). The CDR3 has 16 amino acids. The germline gives CDR1 SGHTA, CDR2 FQGNSA. Trimming left V 0 bases short and J 2 bases short, with 11 bases between. The entire variable domain, with the rest obtained from reference TRBV7-2 and TRBJ2-1, is as follows: GAGVSQSPSNKVTEKGKDVELRCDPISGHTALYWYRQSLGQGLEFLIYFQGNSAPDKSGLPSDRFSAERTGGSVSTLTIQRTQQEDSAVYLCASSLAASGAYNEQFFGPGTRLTVL.

This clonotype occurred many times. The genes are TRBV12-3 or TRBV12-4 and TRBJ2-2; TRBD1 is a possible D gene (5 bases). This CDR3 spans 14 amino acids. Trimming shortened V by 2 bases and J by 3 bases, and 7 bases separated the two germline ends. As DNA, the CDR3 is TGTGCCAGCAGTTTATCAGGGTACACCGGGGAGCTGTTTTTT. Residues: CASSLSGYTGELFF.

This clonotype has more than one count but fewer than ten. V and J are TRBV2 and TRBJ2-7; the D gene is possibly TRBD1 (5 bases). V shed 4 bases and J shed 2 bases, with 15 bases lying between them. The CDR3 is 15 amino acids. Germline CDR1 reads SNHLY; CDR2 reads FYNNEI. In nucleotides, the CDR3 is TGTGCCAGCAGTGTCGCAGGGCCCTACACCTACGAGCAGTACTTC. This encodes CASSVAGPYTYEQYF. The variable domain in full, with the rest retrieved from reference TRBV2 and TRBJ2-7, is EPEVTQTPSHQVTQMGQEVILRCVPISNHLYFYWYRQILGQKVEFLVSFYNNEISEKSEIFDDQFSVERPDGSNFTLKIRSTKLEDSAMYFCASSVAGPYTYEQYFGPGTRLTVT.

This rearrangement joins TRBV6-1 to TRBJ2-1; 8 nucleotides line up with TRBD1. Germline lookup yields CDR1 MNHNS and CDR2 SASEGT. CDR3 length: 14 amino acids. Germline trimming cut 5 bases from V and 9 bases from J; bases unmatched to any gene: 9. The CDR3 spells CASSTRQGSGEQFF. For the CDR3, the DNA is TGTGCCAGCAGTACCAGACAGGGGAGCGGTGAGCAGTTCTTC.

This clonotype was picked up a small number of times. The chain joins TRBV6-5 to TRBJ2-7, with D possibly matching TRBD1 (5 bases). The V gene's germline CDR1 is MNHEY and CDR2 SVGAGI. The V end was cut by 2 bases, the J end by 5 bases, with 16 bases between. The CDR3 is 15 residues long. The CDR3 spells CASSYPQGISHEQYF. The DNA for the CDR3 is TGTGCCAGCAGTTACCCGCAGGGAATATCACACGAGCAGTACTTC.

Ten or more counts support this clonotype. The chain couples TRBV20-1 to TRBJ2-5; no definite D call. The CDR3 has 10 amino acids. CDR1 is DFQATT, CDR2 SNEGSKA, per germline (reference sequence). V shed 6 bases and J shed 4 bases, with 6 bases lying between them. The CDR3 sequence: CSAKRETQYF. CDR3 DNA: TGCAGTGCAAAGAGAGAGACCCAGTACTTC.

In its sample, this clonotype was seen a few times. The rearrangement links TRBV12-3 or TRBV12-4 to TRBJ2-3; D remains unclear. V shed 3 bases and J shed 7 bases, with 8 bases lying between them. The CDR3 consists of 12 residues. The CDR3 spells CASSLVPHTQYF. The CDR3 DNA reads TGTGCCAGCAGTTTGGTGCCGCATACGCAGTATTTT.

The table lists this clonotype with many counts. The chain carries TRBV5-1 and TRBJ2-6, with D perhaps TRBD2 (5 bases). This CDR3 comprises 14 residues. From germline, CDR1 is SGHRS and CDR2 YFSETQ. Deletions cut 4 bases from V and 9 bases from J, with 14 bases between. The CDR3 loop is CASSPQSGNNVLTF. The CDR3 DNA sequence: TGCGCCAGCAGCCCCCAGTCCGGGAACAACGTCCTGACTTTC.

V usage is TRBV5-1 and J usage is TRBJ2-3, with 10 bases matching TRBD2. CDR3 length equals 16 residues. CDR1 SGHRS and CDR2 YFSETQ come from the germline V gene. With 4 bases clipped from V and 2 bases from J, the junction kept 7 bases outside the gene matches. The DNA of the CDR3 is TGCGCCAGCAGCCCCCGTAGCGGGGGGAACACAGATACGCAGTATTTT. It yields the protein CASSPRSGGNTDTQYF.

V gene TRBV5-6 combines with J gene TRBJ1-1; 11 nucleotides align to TRBD1. J gave up 1 base and V 0 bases, and 2 bases lay outside the gene matches. In germline, CDR1 is SGHDT, CDR2 YYEEEE. The CDR3 consists of 16 residues. CDR3 in DNA: TGTGCCAGCAGCTTGGTAGGGACAGGGGGGAACACTGAAGCTTTCTTT. Translated, it gives CASSLVGTGGNTEAFF.

The chain recombines TRBV7-2 with TRBJ2-1; D ambiguous. This CDR3 has 13 amino acids. Trimming shortened V by 5 bases and J by 12 bases, and 17 bases separated the two germline ends. Germline CDR1 SGHTA, CDR2 FQGNSA. CDR3 amino acids: CASSLGFYQAQFF. The CDR3, as DNA: TGTGCCAGCAGCCTCGGATTCTATCAGGCGCAGTTCTTC. The full variable domain, rest sourced from reference TRBV7-2 and TRBJ2-1, is GAGVSQSPSNKVTEKGKDVELRCDPISGHTALYWYRQSLGQGLEFLIYFQGNSAPDKSGLPSDRFSAERTGGSVSTLTIQRTQQEDSAVYLCASSLGFYQAQFFGPGTRLTVL.

The chain carries TRBV3-1 and TRBJ2-5, with a weak D call TRBD2 (6 bases). The CDR3 runs to 14 residues. CDR1 is LGHDT, CDR2 YNNKEL, per germline (reference sequence). The germline V and J ends were trimmed by 3 bases and 3 bases, with 11 bases remaining between them. Here the CDR3 DNA reads TGTGCCAGCAGCCAGGGACTGGATAAAGAGACCCAGTACTTC. This encodes CASSQGLDKETQYF.

In this sample, this clonotype turned up many times. This chain connects TRBV12-3 or TRBV12-4 to TRBJ1-2, with 8 positions matching TRBD1. Germline trimming cut 4 bases from V and 1 base from J; bases unmatched to any gene: 11. This CDR3 has 17 residues. The DNA for the CDR3 is TGTGCCAGCAGTTACGGACAGGGCGGCCCCGTTAACTATGGCTACACCTTC. It codes for CASSYGQGGPVNYGYTF.

The gene calls are TRBV29-1 and TRBJ2-6; a weak D match, TRBD1 (7 bases). The CDR3 extends over 16 amino acids. Trimming stripped 6 bases from V and 3 bases from J, with 18 bases between. In germline, CDR1 is SQVTM, CDR2 ANQGSEA. The CDR3 nucleotides read TGCAGCGTGATAAAGACAGGGCGGGGTGGGGCCAACGTCCTGACTTTC. This encodes CSVIKTGRGGANVLTF.

This clonotype was counted only a few times. The chain uses TRBV20-1 and TRBJ2-3; D is undetermined. CDR1 DFQATT and CDR2 SNEGSKA come from the germline V gene (reference sequence). V lost 3 bases and J 2 bases, leaving 9 bases between the germline ends. The CDR3 is 13 amino acids. This CDR3 reads CSASDRNTDTQYF. The DNA for the CDR3 is TGCAGTGCTAGCGACCGAAACACAGATACGCAGTATTTT.

V is TRBV20-1 and J is TRBJ2-6, with TRBD2 matching over 7 bases. CDR3 length equals 16 residues. CDR1 is DFQATT and CDR2 is SNEGSKA in the germline V gene (reference sequence). After removal of 3 bases from V and 1 base from J, the junction contained 6 bases not matched to a gene. The CDR3 DNA follows: TGCAGTGCTAGGGGGGGGGAGTATTCTGGGGCCAACGTCCTGACTTTC. This codes for CSARGGEYSGANVLTF.

This clonotype was picked up a small number of times. This chain connects TRBV12-3 or TRBV12-4 to TRBJ1-2; TRBD1 is a possible D gene (5 bases). The CDR3 runs 14 residues. Between the trimmed V and J ends, which lost 3 bases and 5 bases, there was a span of 13 bases. The CDR3 DNA reads as TGTGCCAGCAGTTTCCAGGGACGGATTTATGGCTACACCTTC. This gives the protein CASSFQGRIYGYTF.

This clonotype has only a few counts. CDR3 amino acids: CASSRGLKDYEQYF. DNA of the CDR3: TGCGCCAGCAGCCGGGGCCTTAAGGACTACGAGCAGTACTTC. The chain joins TRBV4-3 to TRBJ2-7; perhaps TRBD1 as D (5 bases). V was trimmed by 4 bases and J by 3 bases, leaving 13 bases between them. CDR1 is LGHNA, CDR2 YSLEER, per germline. There are 14 residues in the CDR3.

The table lists this clonotype with many counts. This chain uses TRBV10-3 with TRBJ2-3; 9 positions match TRBD1. V gave up 6 bases and J gave up 5 bases; unmatched junction bases: 6. CDR1 and CDR2 (germline): ENHRY, SYGVKD. This CDR3 region has 14 residues. CDR3 in amino acids: CAIRTDRGQDTQYF. The CDR3 region has the DNA TGTGCCATCAGGACGGACAGGGGACAAGATACGCAGTATTTT.